Described below is a single T cell receptor (beta chain) sequence and its context. Its antigen remains unidentified. Per-nucleotide qualities are absent, and no much larger clonotype sits a single base away. The data were taken from a study of tumor-infiltrating lymphocytes in localized non-small cell lung cancer (dated by TCRdb to the early 2020s). Some background on the complete study: The cohort covered several histologies, both smokers and never-smokers, and patients whose samples were collected after neoadjuvant chemotherapy. Resected tumor tissue and uninvolved lung tissue described as non-adjacent to the tumor were contributed by each patient, with both tissues obtained from the same patient. The overall ICON cohort was composed of roughly 150 surgical patients with localized non-small cell lung cancer whose tumors were resected. Alongside flow cytometry, multiplex immunofluorescence, RNA-seq, exome sequencing and proteomics, TCR sequencing was applied to the same patients as one of several integrated assays. A total of 45 to 65 patients were included in the paired tumor versus uninvolved lung comparison of immunoSEQ T-cell fraction. Paper-wide results and their limitations: No difference in TCR-derived T-cell fraction was observed between the flow cytometry-defined immunotypes IM1 (good prognosis) and IM2 (poor prognosis). Assay coverage varied across patients depending on available tissue quantity, so only a subset of the cohort had TCR sequencing. Because different assays used different pieces of the same tissue, technical variation could not be distinguished from intratumor heterogeneity. Higher T cell infiltration in tumors than in uninvolved lung tissue was supported by TCRbeta sequencing, consistent with immunofluorescence CD3 counts. Recurrence-free survival showed no association with tumor T-cell fraction from TCR sequencing (p = 0.61).

The germline V gene gives CDR1 as KGHSH and CDR2 as LQKENI. The CDR3, cysteine through phenylalanine, is 17 amino acids long. Only the CDR3 part of the read is kept: 51 bases, read in frame from the first base. Trimming takes 0 bases from V and 2 bases from J, and the germline ends sit 14 bases apart. The T-cell fraction in tumor and uninvolved lung tissue was provided by TCR sequencing with the immunoSEQ assay. For the original study's pipeline: For survival analysis, patients were split into high (upper tertile) and low (lower two tertiles) T-cell fraction groups and compared by log-rank test. A signed-rank test was used to test differences in T-cell fraction between paired tumor and uninvolved lung samples. TCRdb mirrors the immuneACCESS table, restricted to in-frame sequences. Some clones are absent from its copies; in checked studies, under half trace to an unresolved V gene, and the reason for the others is unknown. V, J and clone size are those of that table, while D and trimming were read from the DNA. This sample comprises 20,000 to 30,000 clones, just under 70% of them detected only once. Around 15% of the sample rests with the top ten.

ICON enrollment began in 2016, and the last patient was enrolled in 2018. In a subcohort of under 95 patients, fresh tumor and matched uninvolved tissue were collected for in-depth immune analyses, with TCR sequencing among those analyses. DNA isolated from bulk tissue, without cell sorting, was used for TCR sequencing. The receptor comes from a human donor with non-small cell lung cancer. The chain was built from TRBV18 and TRBJ2-1, with no confident D gene call. The sequenced material came from lung tumor tissue. The CDR3 in this case is CASSPPLWEKAYNEQFF. The DNA sequence is as follows: TGTGCCAGCTCACCACCTCTTTGGGAAAAAGCCTACAATGAGCAGTTCTTC.